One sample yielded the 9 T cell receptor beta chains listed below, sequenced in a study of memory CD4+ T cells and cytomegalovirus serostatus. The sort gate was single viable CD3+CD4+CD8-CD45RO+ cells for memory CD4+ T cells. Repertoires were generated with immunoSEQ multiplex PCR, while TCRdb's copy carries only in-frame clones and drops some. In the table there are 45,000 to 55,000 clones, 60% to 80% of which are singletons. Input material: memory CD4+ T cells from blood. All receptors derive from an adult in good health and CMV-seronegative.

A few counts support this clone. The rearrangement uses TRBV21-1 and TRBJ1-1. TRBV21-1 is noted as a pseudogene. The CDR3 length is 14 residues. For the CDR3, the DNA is TGTGCCAGCAGCAAAGAGGAAGTGAACACTGAAGCTTTCTTT. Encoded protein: CASSKEEVNTEAFF.

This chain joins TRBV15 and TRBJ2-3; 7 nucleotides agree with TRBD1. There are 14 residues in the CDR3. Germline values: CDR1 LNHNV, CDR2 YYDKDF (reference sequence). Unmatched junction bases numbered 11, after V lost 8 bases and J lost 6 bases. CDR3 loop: CATGQGQSGDTQYF. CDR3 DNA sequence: TGTGCCACCGGCCAGGGACAGTCAGGGGATACGCAGTATTTT.

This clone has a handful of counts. The CDR3 sequence: CAWSRDISNQPQHF. CDR3 DNA: TGTGCCTGGTCCCGGGACATTTCTAATCAGCCCCAGCATTTT. V and J are TRBV30 and TRBJ1-5; weak D call: TRBD1 (6 bases). The CDR3 sequence is 14 residues long. Per germline, CDR1 GTSNPN and CDR2 SVGIG (reference sequence). The V end was cut by 5 bases, the J end by 4 bases, with 15 bases between.

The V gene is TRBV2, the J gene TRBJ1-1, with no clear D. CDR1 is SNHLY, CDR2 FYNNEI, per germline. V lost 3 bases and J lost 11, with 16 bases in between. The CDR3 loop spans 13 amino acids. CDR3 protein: CASSDYRRGGAFF. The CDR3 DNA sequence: TGTGCCAGCAGTGATTACAGACGAGGTGGGGCTTTCTTT.

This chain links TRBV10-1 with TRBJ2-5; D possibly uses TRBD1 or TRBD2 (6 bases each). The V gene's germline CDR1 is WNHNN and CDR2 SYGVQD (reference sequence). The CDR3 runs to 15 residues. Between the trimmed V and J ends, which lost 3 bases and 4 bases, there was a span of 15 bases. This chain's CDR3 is CASSDGGAGRETQYF. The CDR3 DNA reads TGCGCCAGCAGTGATGGGGGCGCGGGACGAGAGACCCAGTACTTC.

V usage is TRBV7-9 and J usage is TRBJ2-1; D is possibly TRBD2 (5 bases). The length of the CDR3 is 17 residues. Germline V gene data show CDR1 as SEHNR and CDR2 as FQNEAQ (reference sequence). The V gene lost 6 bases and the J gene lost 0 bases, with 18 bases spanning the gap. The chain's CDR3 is CASRQNAGSSSYNEQFF. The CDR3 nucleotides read TGTGCCAGCAGGCAAAATGCGGGTTCAAGCTCCTACAATGAGCAGTTCTTC.

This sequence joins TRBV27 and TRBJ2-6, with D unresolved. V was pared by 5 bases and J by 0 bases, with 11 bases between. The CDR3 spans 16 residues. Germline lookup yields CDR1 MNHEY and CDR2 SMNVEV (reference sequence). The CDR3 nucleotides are TGTGCCAGCAGTGCCAAACCGCACTCTGGGGCCAACGTCCTGACTTTC. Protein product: CASSAKPHSGANVLTF.

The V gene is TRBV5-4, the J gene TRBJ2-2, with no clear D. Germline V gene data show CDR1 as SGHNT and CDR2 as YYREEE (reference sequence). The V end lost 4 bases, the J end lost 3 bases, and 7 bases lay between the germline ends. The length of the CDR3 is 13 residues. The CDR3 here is CASSPIYTGELFF. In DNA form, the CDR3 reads TGTGCCAGCAGCCCCATCTACACCGGGGAGCTGTTTTTT. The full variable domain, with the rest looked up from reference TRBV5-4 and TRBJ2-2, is ETGVTQSPTHLIKTRGQQVTLRCSSQSGHNTVSWYQQALGQGPQFIFQYYREEENGRGNFPPRFSGLQFPNYSSELNVNALELDDSALYLCASSPIYTGELFFGEGSRLTVL.

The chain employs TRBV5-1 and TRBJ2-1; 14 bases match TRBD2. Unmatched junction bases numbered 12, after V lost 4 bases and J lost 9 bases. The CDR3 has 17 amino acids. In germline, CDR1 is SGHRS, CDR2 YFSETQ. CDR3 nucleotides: TGCGCCAGCAGCAGAGACTCAGGGACTAGCGGGAGAGGTGAGCAGTTCTTC. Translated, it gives CASSRDSGTSGRGEQFF.